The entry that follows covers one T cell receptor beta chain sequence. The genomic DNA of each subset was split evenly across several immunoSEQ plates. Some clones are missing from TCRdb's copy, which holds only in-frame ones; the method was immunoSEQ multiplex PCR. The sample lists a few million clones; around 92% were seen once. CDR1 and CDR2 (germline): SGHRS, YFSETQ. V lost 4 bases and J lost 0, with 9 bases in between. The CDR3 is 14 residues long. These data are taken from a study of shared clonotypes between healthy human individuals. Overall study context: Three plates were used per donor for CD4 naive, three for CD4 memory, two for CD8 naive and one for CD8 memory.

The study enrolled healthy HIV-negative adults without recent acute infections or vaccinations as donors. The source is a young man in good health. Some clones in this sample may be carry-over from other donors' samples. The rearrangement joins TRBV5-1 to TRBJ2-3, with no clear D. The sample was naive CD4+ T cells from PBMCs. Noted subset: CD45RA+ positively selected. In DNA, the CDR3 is TGCGCCAGCAGCGACGCCTTTAGCACAGATACGCAGTATTTT. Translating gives CASSDAFSTDTQYF.